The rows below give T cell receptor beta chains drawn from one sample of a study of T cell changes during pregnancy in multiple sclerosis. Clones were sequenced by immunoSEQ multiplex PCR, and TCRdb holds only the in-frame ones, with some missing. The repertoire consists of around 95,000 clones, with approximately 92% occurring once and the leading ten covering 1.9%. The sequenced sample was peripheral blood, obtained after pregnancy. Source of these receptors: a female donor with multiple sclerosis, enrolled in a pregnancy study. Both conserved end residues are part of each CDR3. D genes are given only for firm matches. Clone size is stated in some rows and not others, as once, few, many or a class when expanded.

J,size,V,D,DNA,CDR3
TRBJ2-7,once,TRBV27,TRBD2,TGTGCCAGCAGGCGCTTCGGGACTAGCCCCGAGCAGTACTTC,CASRRFGTSPEQYF
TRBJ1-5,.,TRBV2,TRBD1,TGTGCCAGCAGCCTGCTGGGACAGGGGATCCAGCCCCAGCATTTT,CASSLLGQGIQPQHF
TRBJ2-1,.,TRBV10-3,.,TGTGCCATCAGTGATGGAGGCCATGAGCAGTTCTTC,CAISDGGHEQFF
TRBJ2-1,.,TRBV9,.,TGTGCCAGCAGCGTAGCCGGCAGCGGCGGTAGCTCCTACAATGAGCAGTTCTTC,CASSVAGSGGSSYNEQFF
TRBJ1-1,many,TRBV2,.,TGTGCCAGCAGTTTTAGACAGCCCGTGAACACTGAAGCTTTCTTT,CASSFRQPVNTEAFF
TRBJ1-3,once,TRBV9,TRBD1,TGTGCCAGCAGCTCCTGGACAGGATTCTCTGGAAACACCATATATTTT,CASSSWTGFSGNTIYF
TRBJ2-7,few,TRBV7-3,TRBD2,TGTGCCAGCAGCTTGCTAGCGGGGCAGTTCTACGAGCAGTACTTC,CASSLLAGQFYEQYF
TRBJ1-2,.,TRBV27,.,TGTGCCAGCAGTTTATCGCAAACAGGGACCTATGGCTACACCTTC,CASSLSQTGTYGYTF
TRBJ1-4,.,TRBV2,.,TGTGCCAGCAGTGAAGGGACAGTAGTCCTAGAAAAACTGTTTTTT,CASSEGTVVLEKLFF
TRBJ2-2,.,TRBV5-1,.,TGCGCCAGCAGCTTGGCCGGAGGGAACACCGGGGAGCTGTTTTTT,CASSLAGGNTGELFF
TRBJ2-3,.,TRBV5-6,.,TGTGCCAGCCGTTCCGTAGGAGGAAGGGATACGCAGTATTTT,CASRSVGGRDTQYF